The entry below describes one T cell receptor beta chain. This record belongs to a study of identical twins. Template switching introduced a universal primer site, and the cDNA bore unique molecular identifiers. TCRdb re-called the 5' RACE reads with MiXCR, one entry per CDR3 protein. Of 500,000 to 650,000 distinct CDR3 sequences listed, about a fifth are singletons. CDR3 length: 15 amino acids. Germline loops: CDR1 SGHKS, CDR2 YYEKEE (reference sequence). The V gene lost 0 bases and the J gene lost 4 bases, with 11 bases spanning the gap. A further study also used this sample, focusing on yellow fever vaccine responses in identical twins.

What was sequenced was CD4+ T cells sorted from blood. The rearrangement links TRBV5-5 to TRBJ2-1; D not resolved. This clonotype was sampled from a woman aged 18-29 years in good health. This CDR3 reads CASSLAGDRYNEQFF. In DNA, the CDR3 is TGTGCCAGCAGCTTGGCTGGGGATAGGTACAATGAGCAGTTCTTC.